These T cell receptor beta chains were read from a single sample in a study of a mutant IDH1 vaccine in newly diagnosed glioma. Profiled with immunoSEQ multiplex PCR; TCRdb holds only in-frame clones, not every one. The sample includes 99,000 or so clones, 85% to 90% of them seen just once. Specimen: PBMCs, collected from a glioma patient treated with radiotherapy, temozolomide or both. These receptors were collected from a woman between 45 and 65 years old with glioma. Both conserved end residues are part of each CDR3. The order of the fields is J gene, clone size, V gene, D gene, CDR3 protein, CDR3 DNA. D genes are given only for firm matches. The size field is filled for only some rows; it gives once, few, many or a size class.

TRBJ2-4 - TRBV7-2 - CASSLSGLNIQYF TGTGCCAGCAGCTTATCGGGATTGAACATTCAGTACTTC
TRBJ2-3 - TRBV19 - CASTTWGADTQYF TGTGCCAGTACCACTTGGGGCGCAGATACGCAGTATTTT
TRBJ2-5 - TRBV7-9 - CASSLGAGEAFQETQYF TGTGCCAGCAGCTTAGGGGCAGGGGAGGCATTCCAAGAGACCCAGTACTTC
TRBJ1-2 - TRBV6-5 - CASSYSTLYGYTF TGTGCCAGCAGTTACTCGACCTTATATGGCTACACCTTC
TRBJ1-2 - TRBV9 TRBD1 CASSRTGGNYGYTF TGTGCCAGCAGTCGGACAGGGGGGAACTATGGCTACACCTTC
TRBJ2-3 once TRBV9 TRBD2 CASSVVSGGADTQYF TGTGCCAGCAGCGTAGTATCGGGAGGGGCAGATACGCAGTATTTT
TRBJ2-7 once TRBV11-2 TRBD2 CASSFPGGYYEQYF TGTGCCAGCAGCTTTCCCGGGGGGTACTACGAGCAGTACTTC
TRBJ1-1 - TRBV5-4 TRBD1 CASSSPFDRGNTEAFF TGTGCCAGCAGCTCCCCCTTTGACAGGGGTAACACTGAAGCTTTCTTT
TRBJ2-7 - TRBV7-3 TRBD1 CASSFAGGGDEQYF TGTGCCAGCAGCTTCGCAGGGGGCGGGGACGAGCAGTACTTC
TRBJ2-1 - TRBV10-3 - CAIKGQHNEQFF TGTGCCATCAAAGGACAGCACAATGAGCAGTTCTTC
TRBJ2-3 - TRBV5-1 - CASSFGRAPTDTQYF TGCGCCAGCAGCTTCGGTAGGGCCCCCACAGATACGCAGTATTTT
TRBJ1-2 - TRBV27 TRBD1 CASSSDRGPYGYTF TGTGCCAGCAGTTCCGACAGGGGGCCTTATGGCTACACCTTC
TRBJ1-3 once TRBV5-8 - CASSLTASSGNTIYF TGTGCCAGCAGCTTGACCGCAAGCTCTGGAAACACCATATATTTT
TRBJ1-4 - TRBV11-2 - CASSNTRSHEKLFF TGTGCCAGCAGCAATACCCGAAGCCACGAAAAACTGTTTTTT
TRBJ2-3 once TRBV4-1 - CASSQSSGGSMDTQYF TGCGCCAGCAGCCAGAGTAGCGGAGGGTCAATGGATACGCAGTATTTT
TRBJ1-4 - TRBV19 TRBD1 CASRGDSATNEKLFF TGTGCCAGTAGAGGGGACAGTGCAACTAATGAAAAACTGTTTTTT
TRBJ1-2 - TRBV6-1 - CASKRGTDTYGYTF TGTGCCAGCAAGAGGGGGACTGATACATATGGCTACACCTTC
TRBJ2-7 - TRBV7-7 - CASSLALTSYEQYF TGTGCTAGCAGCTTAGCGCTGACATCCTACGAGCAGTACTTC
TRBJ1-1 once TRBV11-2 TRBD1 CASSLVGDRTVNTEAFF TGTGCCAGCAGCTTAGTAGGGGACAGAACAGTGAACACTGAAGCTTTCTTT
TRBJ1-4 - TRBV10-3 TRBD1 CAIKPGQGANEKLFF TGTGCCATCAAACCCGGACAGGGGGCTAATGAAAAACTGTTTTTT
TRBJ2-2 - TRBV4-1 - CASSQIRTRGTGELFF TGCGCCAGCAGCCAAATACGGACCCGCGGGACCGGGGAGCTGTTTTTT
TRBJ2-7 - TRBV27 - CASSAGWDGSYEQYF TGTGCCAGCAGCGCTGGGTGGGACGGGTCCTACGAGCAGTACTTC
TRBJ2-2 - TRBV9 - CASSAAPLLDRATGELFF TGTGCCAGCAGCGCGGCTCCACTACTAGATCGAGCCACCGGGGAGCTGTTTTTT
TRBJ1-6 once TRBV30 - CAWRGLLNSPLHF TGTGCCTGGAGGGGACTCTTAAATTCACCCCTCCACTTT
TRBJ1-1 - TRBV9 TRBD1 CASSPRDRGMNTEAFF TGTGCCAGCAGCCCACGGGACAGGGGAATGAACACTGAAGCTTTCTTT
TRBJ1-5 - TRBV10-3 TRBD1 CATRTGGDNQPQHF TGTGCCACGCGCACAGGGGGTGACAATCAGCCCCAGCATTTT
TRBJ2-2 - TRBV27 TRBD2 CASSGLAANTGELFF TGTGCCAGCAGCGGACTAGCGGCGAACACCGGGGAGCTGTTTTTT
TRBJ1-3 once TRBV7-9 - CASSSGFGNTIYF TGTGCCAGCAGCTCGGGATTTGGAAACACCATATATTTT